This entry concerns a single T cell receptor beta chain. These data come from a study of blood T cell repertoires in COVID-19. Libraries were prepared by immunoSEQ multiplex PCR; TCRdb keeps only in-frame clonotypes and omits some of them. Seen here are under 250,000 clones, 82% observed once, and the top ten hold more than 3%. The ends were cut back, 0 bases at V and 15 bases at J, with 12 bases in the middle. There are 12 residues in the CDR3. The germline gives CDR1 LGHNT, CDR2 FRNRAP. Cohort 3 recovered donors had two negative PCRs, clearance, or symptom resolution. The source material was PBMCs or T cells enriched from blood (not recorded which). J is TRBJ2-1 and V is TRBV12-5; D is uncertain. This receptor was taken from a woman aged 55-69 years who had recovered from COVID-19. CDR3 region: CASGLVHTPGFF. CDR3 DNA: TGTGCTAGTGGTTTGGTACACACGCCAGGGTTCTTC.